Each of the 19 T cell receptor beta chains below was sequenced from the same sample in a study of T cell changes during pregnancy in multiple sclerosis. Profiled with immunoSEQ multiplex PCR; TCRdb holds only in-frame clones, not every one. The table shows 47,000 or so clones, with around 94% occurring only once. Sequencing used CD4+ T cells from peripheral blood mononuclear cells, obtained in the first trimester of pregnancy. These receptor sequences come from a female donor with multiple sclerosis, enrolled in a pregnancy study.

The V gene is TRBV18, the J gene TRBJ2-3; 10 nucleotides agree with TRBD2. The V gene end was trimmed by 5 bases and the J gene end by 0 bases; junction bases not matched to a gene: 8. Germline CDR1 KGHSH, CDR2 LQKENI. This CDR3 has 17 amino acids. The CDR3: CASSSGLAFSSTDTQYF. The CDR3 region has the DNA TGTGCCAGCTCATCGGGACTAGCGTTTTCTAGCACAGATACGCAGTATTTT.

The gene calls are TRBV4-1 and TRBJ2-7, with D possibly matching TRBD1 (6 bases). The CDR3 covers 14 residues. Trimming left V 4 bases short and J 0 bases short, with 10 bases between. Germline CDR1 is MGHRA and CDR2 is YSYEKL. The CDR3 coding sequence is TGCGCCAGCAGCCGGACAGACGCCTCCTACGAGCAGTACTTC. It yields the protein CASSRTDASYEQYF.

The sample holds one count of this clone. The chain joins TRBV14 to TRBJ1-1, with TRBD1 identical over 7 bases. The CDR3 contains 14 residues. CDR1 and CDR2 from the germline V gene are SGHDN and FVKESK. The V and J ends lost 1 base and 5 bases, in that order; junction bases with no gene match: 4. CDR3 DNA sequence: TGTGCCAGCAGCCAAGTTCGGGACAGAACTGAAGCTTTCTTT. This gives the protein CASSQVRDRTEAFF.

This chain connects TRBV6-5 to TRBJ1-2; 8 nucleotides agree with TRBD1. The trim removed 6 bases at V and 7 bases at J, leaving 4 bases unmatched. Germline V CDR1 and CDR2: MNHEY, SVGAGI. The CDR3 is 12 residues long. The CDR3 DNA is TGTGCCAGCAGCTATGACAGGGGTGGCTACACCTTC. The encoded protein is CASSYDRGGYTF.

The chain recombines TRBV2 with TRBJ2-2, with 13 bases fitting TRBD2. In germline, CDR1 is SNHLY, CDR2 FYNNEI. Trimming removed 0 bases from V and 6 bases from J; junction bases left unmatched: 1. This CDR3 comprises 16 residues. The CDR3 region has the DNA TGTGCCAGCAGTGAAGCTACTAGCGGGGGGGCCGGGGAGCTGTTTTTT. This encodes CASSEATSGGAGELFF.

The V gene is TRBV19, the J gene TRBJ2-6; D possibly corresponds to TRBD1 (5 bases). V lost 7 bases and J lost 3, with 7 bases in between. The CDR3 is 13 amino acids. Germline assignment: CDR1 LNHDA and CDR2 SQIVND (reference sequence). CDR3 loop: CASTGYGANVLTF. The CDR3 DNA reads TGTGCCAGTACAGGGTATGGGGCCAACGTCCTGACTTTC.

The rearrangement joins TRBV5-4 to TRBJ1-6; 8 bases are shared with TRBD1. Germline V gene lookup returns CDR1 SGHNT and CDR2 YYREEE (reference sequence). CDR3 length: 14 residues. The J segment lost 5 bases and the V segment lost 5 bases, leaving 3 bases of the junction unmatched. The DNA of the CDR3 is TGTGCCAGCAGTTCGGGACAGGATAATTCACCCCTCCACTTT. This codes for CASSSGQDNSPLHF.

The rearrangement links TRBV9 to TRBJ2-1; TRBD2 matches 14 bases. V lost 3 bases and J lost 3; bases outside the gene matches: 5. Germline loops: CDR1 SGDLS, CDR2 YYNGEE. The CDR3 sequence is 17 residues long. CDR3 in amino acids: CASSAGLAGARYNEQFF. The CDR3 DNA follows: TGTGCCAGCAGCGCGGGACTAGCGGGGGCCCGCTACAATGAGCAGTTCTTC.

The V call is TRBV27, the J call TRBJ2-6; 7 bases match TRBD1. Germline CDR1 reads MNHEY; CDR2 reads SMNVEV (reference sequence). Trimming removed 5 bases from V and 2 bases from J; junction bases left unmatched: 12. The CDR3 length is 18 residues. CDR3 nucleotide sequence: TGTGCCAGCAGTCGAAGACAGGGTGTAGGAGCTGGGGCCAACGTCCTGACTTTC. Amino acid sequence: CASSRRQGVGAGANVLTF.

The chain employs TRBV7-3 and TRBJ1-6; D gene ambiguous. V was trimmed by 1 base and J by 8 bases, leaving 9 bases between them. CDR1 and CDR2 (germline): SGHTA, FQGTGA. This CDR3 has 14 residues. The CDR3 coding sequence is TGTGCCAGCAGCTTAAACTCGATGGATTCACCCCTCCACTTT. Protein product: CASSLNSMDSPLHF.

This chain uses TRBV10-3 with TRBJ1-2; maybe TRBD1 (5 bases). There are 16 residues in the CDR3. V lost 8 bases, J lost 2 bases, and 21 bases lay in between. From germline, CDR1 is ENHRY and CDR2 SYGVKD. For the CDR3, the DNA is TGTGCCATCTACTCGCAAGCGGGGGGAGGGAACTATGGCTACACCTTC. Encoded protein: CAIYSQAGGGNYGYTF.

V usage is TRBV11-1 and J usage is TRBJ2-2, with TRBD2 identical over 7 bases. The CDR3 contains 14 residues. Germline CDR1 reads SGHAT; CDR2 reads FQDESV (reference sequence). Trimming took 6 bases from V and 5 from J; bases not matched to a gene: 6. The chain's CDR3 is CASRHGRWTGELFF. The CDR3 DNA is TGTGCCAGCAGGCACGGGAGGTGGACCGGGGAGCTGTTTTTT.

This chain joins TRBV15 and TRBJ1-2; no definite D call. CDR1 and CDR2 from the germline V gene are LNHNV and YYDKDF (reference sequence). Trimming removed 0 bases from V and 6 bases from J, with 14 bases in between. The CDR3 consists of 15 residues. CDR3 nucleotide sequence: TGTGCCACCAGCAGAGATTTAGTCAACCCAAATGGCTACACCTTC. Translation: CATSRDLVNPNGYTF.

This rearrangement joins TRBV7-9 to TRBJ1-2, with 9 bases fitting TRBD1. With V trimmed by 6 bases and J by 5 bases, 13 bases remained unmatched. The germline gives CDR1 SEHNR, CDR2 FQNEAQ (reference sequence). The CDR3 is 16 amino acids. This CDR3 is CASSHSQDRGFYGYTF. DNA for the CDR3: TGTGCCAGCAGTCATTCTCAGGACAGGGGCTTTTATGGCTACACCTTC.

The chain employs TRBV4-2 and TRBJ1-1; a weak D match, TRBD1 (5 bases). The CDR3 covers 16 residues. CDR1 LGHNA and CDR2 YNFKEQ come from the germline V gene. With 0 bases removed from V and 0 bases from J, the gap between germline ends came to 11 bases. CDR3 coding DNA: TGTGCCAGCAGCCAAGACTCGCGACAGTTGAACACTGAAGCTTTCTTT. It encodes CASSQDSRQLNTEAFF.

The rearrangement joins TRBV11-1 to TRBJ1-6; the D gene is possibly TRBD1 (6 bases). The ends were cut back, 2 bases at V and 5 bases at J, with 10 bases in the middle. The CDR3 totals 15 residues. Germline V gene data show CDR1 as SGHAT and CDR2 as FQDESV (reference sequence). The chain's CDR3 is CASSLLPGDNSPLHF. The CDR3 bases are TGTGCCAGCAGCTTACTGCCAGGGGATAATTCACCCCTCCACTTT. The entire variable domain, with the rest obtained from reference TRBV11-1 and TRBJ1-6, is as follows: EAEVAQSPRYKITEKSQAVAFWCDPISGHATLYWYRQILGQGPELLVQFQDESVVDDSQLPKDRFSAERLKGVDSTLKIQPAELGDSAMYLCASSLLPGDNSPLHFGNGTRLTVT.

The chain is built from TRBV15 and TRBJ2-7; TRBD1 matches at 8 bases. The CDR3 loop spans 17 amino acids. The V gene's germline CDR1 is LNHNV and CDR2 YYDKDF (reference sequence). J lost 2 bases, V lost 1 base, and 10 bases had no gene match. CDR3 nucleotide sequence: TGTGCCACCAGCAGAGGCCCCCCCGGGACAGGAGCCTACGAGCAGTACTTC. Residues: CATSRGPPGTGAYEQYF.

This chain links TRBV11-1 with TRBJ2-7; D is ambiguous. Germline CDR1 is SGHAT and CDR2 is FQDESV (reference sequence). The CDR3 length is 12 residues. V was clipped by 0 bases and J by 3 bases, with 3 bases between them. Written as DNA, the CDR3 is TGTGCCAGCAGCTTAGCGAGCTACGAGCAGTACTTC. This codes for CASSLASYEQYF. Full variable domain (outside the CDR3, taken from reference TRBV11-1 and TRBJ2-7): EAEVAQSPRYKITEKSQAVAFWCDPISGHATLYWYRQILGQGPELLVQFQDESVVDDSQLPKDRFSAERLKGVDSTLKIQPAELGDSAMYLCASSLASYEQYFGPGTRLTVT.

The chain carries TRBV9 and TRBJ1-4, with TRBD1 matching 8 bases. Germline lookup yields CDR1 SGDLS and CDR2 YYNGEE. The CDR3 extends over 13 amino acids. Trimming removed 0 bases from V and 8 bases from J; junction bases left unmatched: 0. CDR3 loop: CASSVGQGEKLFF. CDR3 sequence (DNA): TGTGCCAGCAGCGTAGGACAGGGGGAAAAACTGTTTTTT.